This T cell receptor (beta chain) is drawn from a study of blood T cells in healthy people across ages. This CDR3 has 12 amino acids. Looked up from germline, CDR1 is GTSNPN and CDR2 is SVGIG (reference sequence). V lost 5 bases, J lost 9 bases, and 14 bases lay in between. A second about 7 to 11 cycle PCR used barcoded and J-beta primers. MiXCR was run by TCRdb on the 5' RACE reads, yielding one entry per CDR3 protein. The table lists about 1.6 million distinct CDR3 sequences, roughly 30% of them singletons. This TCR derives from a woman aged 25 to 39 in good health. The rearrangement links TRBV30 to TRBJ1-5; D gene uncertain. Material: blood. The CDR3 DNA follows: TGTGCCTGGTCCGGGGTCAAGGGGCCCCAGCATTTT. This translates into CAWSGVKGPQHF.